The next 18 T cell receptor beta chains were all read from a single sample in a study of OX40 agonist ivuxolimab in advanced cancers. Receptor libraries were prepared by the immunoSEQ multiplex PCR assay. The clones in this table, taken by TCRdb from immuneACCESS, are in-frame only. Not every clone is retained; where verified, under half of the shortfall comes from an unresolved V gene, and the cause of the rest is unknown. For this sample there are over 80,000 clones; roughly nine tenths appear just once. In total, the top ten clones hold 0.7% to 0.95% of the sample. The sequences come from CD4+ or CD8+ T cells sorted from blood, collected in a trial of the OX40 agonist ivuxolimab. The receptors stem from an adult with an advanced solid tumor such as melanoma, head and neck, liver or kidney cancer.

The chain is built from TRBV5-1 and TRBJ2-7; 11 bases align to TRBD2. Germline values: CDR1 SGHRS, CDR2 YFSETQ. The trim removed 6 bases at V and 2 bases at J, leaving 4 bases unmatched. This CDR3 region has 14 residues. CDR3 coding DNA: TGCGCCAGCACCCCGACTAGCGGGACCTACGAGCAGTACTTC. Translation gives CASTPTSGTYEQYF.

This clone came up once. V usage is TRBV6-1 and J usage is TRBJ1-1; D not resolved. The CDR3 spans 14 residues. Trimming pared 6 bases from V and 1 base from J, leaving 12 bases between. The germline V gene has CDR1 MNHNS and CDR2 SASEGT. CDR3 DNA sequence: TGTGCCAGCAGCCCGCAACCAGCGAACACTGAAGCTTTCTTT. It translates to CASSPQPANTEAFF.

The V and J genes are TRBV6-6 and TRBJ1-5, with TRBD1 matching over 10 bases. The V and J ends lost 5 bases and 8 bases, in that order; junction bases with no gene match: 6. Germline CDR1 MNHNY, CDR2 SVGAGI (reference sequence). The CDR3 totals 14 residues. The CDR3 DNA reads as TGTGCCAGCAGTAGACAGGGGGCGGATGAGCCCCAGCATTTT. It yields the protein CASSRQGADEPQHF.

The chain employs TRBV5-1 and TRBJ1-6; 9 bases match TRBD1. Losses at the gene ends were 4 bases for V and 7 bases for J; bases not matched to a gene: 3. There are 14 residues in the CDR3. CDR1 SGHRS and CDR2 YFSETQ come from the germline V gene. CDR3 bases: TGCGCCAGCAGCCCGGGACAGGGAAATTCACCCCTCCACTTT. Protein sequence: CASSPGQGNSPLHF.

The chain recombines TRBV2 with TRBJ1-2; D is undetermined. The CDR3 runs 13 residues. The germline CDR1 and CDR2 sequences are SNHLY and FYNNEI. With 3 bases removed from V and 3 bases from J, the gap between germline ends came to 8 bases. This CDR3 reads CASSEEGDYGYTF. CDR3 nucleotides: TGTGCCAGCAGTGAGGAGGGAGACTATGGCTACACCTTC.

The CDR3 DNA reads TGTGCCAGCTCATCTACGGGGGACCAGCTCCAGTTCTTC. As protein: CASSSTGDQLQFF. The rearrangement links TRBV18 to TRBJ2-1, with D perhaps matching TRBD2 (6 bases). The length of the CDR3 is 13 residues. Germline-derived CDR1 and CDR2 are KGHSH and LQKENI. V lost 5 bases and J lost 13, with 18 bases in between. The full variable domain, rest sourced from reference TRBV18 and TRBJ2-1, is NAGVMQNPRHLVRRRGQEARLRCSPMKGHSHVYWYRQLPEEGLKFMVYLQKENIIDESGMPKERFSAEFPKEGPSILRIQQVVRGDSAAYFCASSSTGDQLQFFGPGTRLTVL.

The CDR3 DNA sequence: TGTGCCAGCAGCTTCTCCGGGAGCGGCACAGATACGCAGTATTTT. This translates into CASSFSGSGTDTQYF. The chain employs TRBV7-9 and TRBJ2-3; a possible D gene is TRBD2 (6 bases). The CDR3 extends over 15 amino acids. V gave up 3 bases and J gave up 1 base, with 11 bases separating them. Germline loops: CDR1 SEHNR, CDR2 FQNEAQ (reference sequence).

As for this clone: One end of the junction does not line up with germline, which may come from a read error. The chain uses TRBV5-1 and TRBJ2-7, with 10 bases that match TRBD1. The length of the CDR3 is 14 residues. Germline CDR1 and CDR2: SGHRS and YFSETQ. The CDR3 DNA follows: TGCGCCAGCAGCCCGACAGGGGGCGCGAGGGATAAGAACTTC. Its translation: CASSPTGGARDKNF.

The chain is built from TRBV11-3 and TRBJ2-2; D is perhaps TRBD1 (7 bases). V shed 5 bases and J shed 8 bases, with 12 bases lying between them. CDR3 size: 13 residues. The germline V gene encodes CDR1 SGHNT and CDR2 YENEEA. The CDR3 spells CASSPGGKGELFF. As DNA, the CDR3 is TGTGCCAGCAGCCCAGGGGGGAAGGGGGAGCTGTTTTTT.

The sample holds a few counts of this clone. The chain couples TRBV27 to TRBJ1-1; D remains unclear. The CDR3 is 13 amino acids. Between the trimmed V and J ends, which lost 6 bases and 0 bases, there was a span of 8 bases. The germline V gene encodes CDR1 MNHEY and CDR2 SMNVEV (reference sequence). The CDR3 region has the DNA TGTGCCAGCAGAAACGATTTGAACACTGAAGCTTTCTTT. Translation: CASRNDLNTEAFF.

The chain employs TRBV2 and TRBJ2-5; 12 bases match TRBD2. V was pared by 6 bases and J by 7 bases, with 3 bases of the junction left unmatched. The CDR3 loop spans 13 amino acids. Germline CDR1 SNHLY, CDR2 FYNNEI. Here the CDR3 DNA reads TGTGCCAGCAGGCAGACTAGCGGGGGGACCCAGTACTTC. As protein: CASRQTSGGTQYF.

The V and J genes are TRBV7-9 and TRBJ2-7; the D is unclear. The CDR3 sequence is 13 residues long. The germline V gene has CDR1 SEHNR and CDR2 FQNEAQ (reference sequence). V lost 5 bases and J lost 1, with 9 bases in between. The CDR3 sequence: CASSPSGSYEQYV. The CDR3 DNA follows: TGTGCCAGCAGCCCCTCCGGATCCTACGAGCAGTACGTC.

This clone was found once. V usage is TRBV6-5 and J usage is TRBJ2-1, with 12 bases that match TRBD2. CDR1 is MNHEY and CDR2 is SVGAGI in the germline V gene. The V and J ends lost 11 bases and 5 bases, in that order; junction bases with no gene match: 7. The CDR3 sequence is 14 residues long. The CDR3 nucleotides read TGTGCCTGTAATAGACTAGCGGGAGACAATGAGCAGTTCTTC. Its protein is CACNRLAGDNEQFF.

This clone was detected only once. The chain combines TRBV5-4 with TRBJ2-3; 9 nucleotides agree with TRBD2. This CDR3 comprises 16 residues. The germline gives CDR1 SGHNT, CDR2 YYREEE (reference sequence). V dropped 2 bases and J dropped 0; count of bases not matched to a gene: 4. CDR3 region: CASSFQAGGSTDTQYF. In DNA, the CDR3 is TGTGCCAGCAGCTTCCAAGCGGGAGGAAGCACAGATACGCAGTATTTT. Filled out from reference TRBV5-4 and TRBJ2-3, the complete variable domain reads ETGVTQSPTHLIKTRGQQVTLRCSSQSGHNTVSWYQQALGQGPQFIFQYYREEENGRGNFPPRFSGLQFPNYSSELNVNALELDDSALYLCASSFQAGGSTDTQYFGPGTRLTVL.

The rearrangement joins TRBV5-6 to TRBJ2-1; 9 bases map to TRBD2. CDR3 length: 14 amino acids. Germline lookup yields CDR1 SGHDT and CDR2 YYEEEE. With V trimmed by 7 bases and J by 1 base, 3 bases remained unmatched. CDR3 amino acids: CASGREGSYNEQFF. In DNA form, the CDR3 reads TGTGCCAGCGGGCGGGAGGGGTCCTACAATGAGCAGTTCTTC.

The CDR3 region has the DNA TGCGCCAGCAGCTTGGGAGCAGGATTGGCTTTGGGGTCCTACGAGCAGTACTTC. Translated, it gives CASSLGAGLALGSYEQYF. V is TRBV5-1 and J is TRBJ2-7; D gene ambiguous. Germline assignment: CDR1 SGHRS and CDR2 YFSETQ. The CDR3 runs 18 residues. Trimming stripped 0 bases from V and 1 base from J, with 20 bases between.

This clone was recorded only once. The gene calls are TRBV19 and TRBJ1-2; D is undetermined. Germline CDR1 and CDR2: LNHDA and SQIVND (reference sequence). With 7 bases removed from V and 4 bases from J, the gap between germline ends came to 19 bases. The CDR3 is made up of 15 amino acids. CDR3 region: CASTTDGRKFYGYTF. The CDR3, as DNA: TGTGCCAGTACCACGGACGGAAGAAAATTCTATGGCTACACCTTC.

The V gene is TRBV5-1, the J gene TRBJ1-1; TRBD1 agrees at 7 bases. Per the germline V gene, CDR1 is SGHRS and CDR2 is YFSETQ. The trim removed 2 bases at V and 4 bases at J, leaving 8 bases unmatched. This CDR3 is built from 15 residues. The CDR3 region is CASSFTGASRTEAFF. The CDR3 nucleotides read TGCGCCAGCAGCTTTACAGGGGCATCGCGCACTGAAGCTTTCTTT.